This TCR beta chain was identified in a study of shared clonotypes between healthy human individuals. The length of the CDR3 is 17 residues. CDR1 SGHNT and CDR2 YENEEA come from the germline V gene. V shed 3 bases and J 4 bases; nucleotides not matched to a gene: 7. Only in-frame clones appear in the TCRdb table, and some are missing; sequencing was by immunoSEQ multiplex PCR. Among some 600,000 clones, about 96% were seen once, and the ten largest hold 0.095% to 0.13%. Naive CD8 cells, CD45RO-negative and positively selected for CCR7, excluded terminally differentiated effector memory CD45RA+ cells.

The sequenced material came from naive CD8+ T cells sorted from blood. This TCR came from a woman in her 30s in good health. The rearrangement uses TRBV11-3 and TRBJ2-2; 11 bases line up with TRBD2. DNA of the CDR3: TGTGCCAGCAGCTTCTCTAGCGGGAGGTCTTGCACCGGGGAGCTGTTTTTT. This codes for CASSFSSGRSCTGELFF.